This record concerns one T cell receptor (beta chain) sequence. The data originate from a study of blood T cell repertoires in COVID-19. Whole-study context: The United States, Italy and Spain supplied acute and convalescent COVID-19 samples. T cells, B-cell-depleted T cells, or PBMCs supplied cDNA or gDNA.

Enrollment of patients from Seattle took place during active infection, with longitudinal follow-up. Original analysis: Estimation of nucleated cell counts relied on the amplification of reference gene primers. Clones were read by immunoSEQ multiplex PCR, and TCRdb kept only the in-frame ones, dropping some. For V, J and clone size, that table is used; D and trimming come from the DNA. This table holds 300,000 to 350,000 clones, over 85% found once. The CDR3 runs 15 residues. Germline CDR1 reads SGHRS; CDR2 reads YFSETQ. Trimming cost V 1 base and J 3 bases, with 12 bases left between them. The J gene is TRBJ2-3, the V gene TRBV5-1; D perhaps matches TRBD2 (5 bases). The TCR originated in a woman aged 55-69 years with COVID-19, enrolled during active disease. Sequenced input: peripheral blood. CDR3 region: CASSLTVLVTDTQYF. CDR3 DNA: TGCGCCAGCAGCTTGACCGTACTAGTTACAGATACGCAGTATTTT.